This T cell receptor beta chain came from a study of T cells after yellow fever vaccination. Whole-study results and caveats: Reappearance after the booster was observed for most primary-vaccination clones (96% CD4, almost 90% CD8). The secondary response was weaker but peaked faster, day 5 versus 15. Repertoires obtained by FACS sorting could include abundant clonotypes that entered as contaminants from the bulk population.

A 5'RACE template-switching step, the method used to make TCR cDNA, added a universal primer site and UMIs. A single record per CDR3 protein comes from TCRdb applying MiXCR to the 5' RACE reads. The table has some 290,000 distinct CDR3 sequences, roughly 10% seen once. This CDR3 is 15 amino acids long. Germline V gene lookup returns CDR1 MNHEY and CDR2 SMNVEV (reference sequence). Trimming cost V 6 bases and J 8 bases, with 19 bases left between them. As regards this clonotype: Its antigen is unidentified.

This specimen was CD4+ T cells sorted from PBMCs, taken 45 days after the yellow fever booster vaccination. J is TRBJ1-4 and V is TRBV27; D is possibly TRBD1 (5 bases). The clonotype comes from a man younger than 35 who received the YFV17D yellow fever vaccine. CDR3 coding DNA: TGTGCCAGCAGCCCCGGGACCCCATGGAAAGAAAAACTGTTTTTT. Its translation: CASSPGTPWKEKLFF.